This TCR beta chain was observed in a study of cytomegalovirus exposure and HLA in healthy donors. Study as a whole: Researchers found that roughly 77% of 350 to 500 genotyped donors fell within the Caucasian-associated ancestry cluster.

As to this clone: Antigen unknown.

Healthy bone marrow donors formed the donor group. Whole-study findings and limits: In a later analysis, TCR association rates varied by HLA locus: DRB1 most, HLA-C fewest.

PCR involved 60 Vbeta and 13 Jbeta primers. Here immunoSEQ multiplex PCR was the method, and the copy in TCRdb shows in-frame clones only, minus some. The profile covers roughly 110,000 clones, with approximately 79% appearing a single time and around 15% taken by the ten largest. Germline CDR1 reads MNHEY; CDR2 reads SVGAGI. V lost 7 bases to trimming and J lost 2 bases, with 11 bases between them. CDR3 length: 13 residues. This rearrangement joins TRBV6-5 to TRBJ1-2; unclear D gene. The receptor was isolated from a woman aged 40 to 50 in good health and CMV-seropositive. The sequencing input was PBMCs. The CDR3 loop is CASTPGRNYGYTF. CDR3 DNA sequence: TGTGCCAGCACCCCGGGGAGGAACTATGGCTACACCTTC.